This is a list of T cell receptor beta chains from one sample in a study of T cell responses to AZD1222 COVID-19 vaccine. This table comes from immunoSEQ multiplex PCR, and its TCRdb copy is limited to in-frame clones, with some not included. The sample includes tens of thousands of clones, 85% to 90% of them seen just once. This specimen was peripheral blood, taken 28 days after the second AZD1222 dose. The receptors stem from an adult who received the AZD1222 COVID-19 vaccine. The CDR3 runs from the conserved cysteine through the conserved F or W. D genes are given only for firm matches. Rows may omit the clone size; those that give it use once, few, many or a size class.

d_gene	abundance	v_gene	len	j_gene	CDR3nt	CDR3aa
.	.	TRBV19	14	TRBJ1-1	TGTGCCAGAGGACTCCGGGGGGTGAACACTGAAGCTTTCTTT	CARGLRGVNTEAFF
.	.	TRBV5-6	12	TRBJ2-3	TGTGCCAGCAGCTGGTACACAGATACGCAGTATTTT	CASSWYTDTQYF
.	.	TRBV6-5	14	TRBJ1-2	TGTGCCAGCAGTTACTCATCCTACCGGGGTGGCTACACCTTC	CASSYSSYRGGYTF
.	.	TRBV5-1	13	TRBJ1-1	TGCGCCAGCAGCTTGGGAGGGGTAACTGAAGCTTTCTTT	CASSLGGVTEAFF
.	once	TRBV5-4	14	TRBJ2-3	TGTGCCAGCAGCACCTTACTTAGCACAGATACGCAGTATTTT	CASSTLLSTDTQYF
.	.	TRBV7-8	13	TRBJ2-7	TGTGCCAGCAGCGGACTTTCGTCCTACGAGCAGTACTTC	CASSGLSSYEQYF
.	.	TRBV30	15	TRBJ2-7	TGTGCCTGGAGTGTAAGGACACCCAGGAGCTACGAGCAGTACTTC	CAWSVRTPRSYEQYF
.	.	TRBV15	13	TRBJ2-2	TGTGCCACCAGCAGGGTGGGGACCGGGGAGCTGTTTTTT	CATSRVGTGELFF
.	.	TRBV6-2/TRBV6-3	13	TRBJ1-5	TGTGCCAGCAGTTACCAGTTCAATCAGCCCCAGCATTTT	CASSYQFNQPQHF
.	.	TRBV3-1/TRBV3-2	15	TRBJ1-2	TGTGCCAGCAGCCAAGATGGGATCAGAAACTATGGCTACACCTTC	CASSQDGIRNYGYTF
TRBD1	.	TRBV27	14	TRBJ1-1	TGTGCCAGCAGGTTGGGACAGGGTAACACTGAAGCTTTCTTT	CASRLGQGNTEAFF
TRBD2	.	TRBV27	15	TRBJ2-1	TGTGCCAGCAGTTCGACTAGCTTGGGTTACAATGAGCAGTTCTTC	CASSSTSLGYNEQFF
.	.	TRBV6-5	13	TRBJ1-3	TGTGCCAGCAGTCTGTTCCTCGGAAACACCATATATTTT	CASSLFLGNTIYF
.	.	TRBV19	12	TRBJ2-5	TGTGCCAGTAGTCGCCAGGGAGAGACCCAGTACTTC	CASSRQGETQYF
.	.	TRBV7-9	13	TRBJ2-1	TGTGCCAGCAGTTGGAACGTGAGGGATGAGCAGTTCTTC	CASSWNVRDEQFF
.	.	TRBV27	14	TRBJ1-5	TGTGCCAGCAGTTACAGGGAAGGTAATCAGCCCCAGCATTTT	CASSYREGNQPQHF
.	.	TRBV24-1	15	TRBJ1-6	TGTGCCACCAGCTACAGAAGGAAAAATAATTCACCCCTCCACTTT	CATSYRRKNNSPLHF
.	.	TRBV9	16	TRBJ2-1	TGTGCCAGCAGCGTAGATATGGGAGTGGAAAGCGATGAGCAGTTCTTC	CASSVDMGVESDEQFF
.	.	TRBV2	14	TRBJ2-7	TGTGCCAGCAGTGAAGCAGCAGGTTCCTACGAGCAGTACTTC	CASSEAAGSYEQYF
.	.	TRBV29-1	14	TRBJ2-6	TGCAGCGCCGGGGTATCCTCTGGGGCCAACGTCCTGACTTTC	CSAGVSSGANVLTF
.	.	TRBV4-1	16	TRBJ1-5	TGCGCCAGCAGCGCCCTTTGGCCAGGGAACCGTCAGCCCCAGCATTTT	CASSALWPGNRQPQHF
.	.	TRBV28	14	TRBJ2-2	TGTGCCAGCACAGTGGGTACGAACACCGGGGAGCTGTTTTTT	CASTVGTNTGELFF
.	.	TRBV15	13	TRBJ1-2	TGTGCCACCAGCAGCGGGGGGAGAGGCGGCTACACCTTC	CATSSGGRGGYTF
TRBD1	.	TRBV2	15	TRBJ2-7	TGTGCCAGCAGTGCTGGGACAGGTAATACCTACGAGCAGTACTTC	CASSAGTGNTYEQYF
.	.	TRBV7-8	16	TRBJ1-5	TGTGCCAGCAGCGAGGGCGTGCGGGGGGGCAATCAGCCCCAGCATTTT	CASSEGVRGGNQPQHF